This T cell receptor (beta chain) comes out of a study of beta chain features in type 1 diabetes. Study-wide points: Shortening of TCRB CDR3s, moderate but significant, appeared in all four CD4+ subsets of Type 1 diabetes patients.

TCRB transcripts that were expressed got sequenced, as all of the isolated RNA had been reverse transcribed. Clones were sequenced by immunoSEQ multiplex PCR, and TCRdb holds only the in-frame ones, with some missing. The table includes 250,000 or so clones, approximately 70% detected once. Worth noting for this clone: Antigen unknown.

Germline CDR1 is MGHRA and CDR2 is YSYEKL. V was pared by 4 bases and J by 4 bases, with 10 bases of the junction left unmatched. This CDR3 comprises 16 residues. Sample: naive CD4+ T cells from blood. The J gene is TRBJ2-1, the V gene TRBV4-1, with 7 bases aligning to TRBD1. The origin of this receptor is a man aged 30 to 45 in good health. This CDR3 reads CASSPRQGQRYNEQFF. CDR3 DNA sequence: TGCGCCAGCAGCCCAAGGCAGGGACAGAGGTACAATGAGCAGTTCTTC.